This T cell receptor beta chain was obtained from a study of blood T cell repertoires in COVID-19. Overall study context: From T cells, B-cell-depleted T cells, or PBMCs came the material, which was cDNA or gDNA.

The germline gives CDR1 SGHRS, CDR2 YFSETQ. This CDR3 contains 16 residues. Trimming removed 0 bases from V and 3 bases from J; junction bases left unmatched: 8. Sequencing used immunoSEQ multiplex PCR; TCRdb keeps in-frame clones, though not all of them. Of 160,000 or so clones in the sample, approximately 84% were seen once. Enrollment of patients from Seattle took place during active infection, with longitudinal follow-up. The TCR originated in a woman aged 50 to 65 with COVID-19, enrolled during active disease. This chain joins TRBV5-1 and TRBJ2-5; 7 positions agree with TRBD1. The specimen was peripheral blood. The CDR3 DNA reads as TGCGCCAGCAGCTTGGAACACAGGGGTATAAAAGAGACCCAGTACTTC. Translating it yields CASSLEHRGIKETQYF. The complete variable domain, with remaining parts taken from reference TRBV5-1 and TRBJ2-5, reads KAGVTQTPRYLIKTRGQQVTLSCSPISGHRSVSWYQQTPGQGLQFLFEYFSETQRNKGNFPGRFSGRQFSNSRSEMNVSTLELGDSALYLCASSLEHRGIKETQYFGPGTRLLVL.